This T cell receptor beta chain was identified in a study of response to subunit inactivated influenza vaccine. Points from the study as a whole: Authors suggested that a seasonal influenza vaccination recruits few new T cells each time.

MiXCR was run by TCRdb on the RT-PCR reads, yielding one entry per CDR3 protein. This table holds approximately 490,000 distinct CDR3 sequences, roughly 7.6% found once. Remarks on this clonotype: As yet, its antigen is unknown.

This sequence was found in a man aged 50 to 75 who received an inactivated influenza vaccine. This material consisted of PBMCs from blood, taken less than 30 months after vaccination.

The CDR3 DNA reads TGTGCCAGCAGCCAAAGGCAAGCGGGAGGTCCCCACGAGCAGTACTTC. Its translation is CASSQRQAGGPHEQYF. The J gene is TRBJ2-7, the V gene TRBV7-3; 9 nucleotides line up with TRBD2. The germline CDR1 and CDR2 sequences are SGHTA and FQGTGA. After removal of 5 bases from V and 5 bases from J, the junction contained 13 bases not matched to a gene. CDR3 size: 16 residues.